Listed below are T cell receptor beta chains from one sample, sequenced in a study of post-analysis software for immune sequencing data. TCRdb processed the PCR reads anew with MiXCR; each CDR3 protein has one entry. The data hold roughly 600,000 distinct CDR3 sequences, with 44% observed a single time. The specimen sequenced was blood. These receptors originate from a girl under 18 with multiple sclerosis. The CDR3 runs from the conserved cysteine through the conserved F or W. A D gene is named only where the DNA matches it firmly. Rows give clone size only sometimes, using once, few, many, or a class for an expanded clone.

cdr3_length: 14
j_call: TRBJ1-1
v_call: TRBV20-1
d_call: -
clone_size: few
cdr3_nt: TGCAGTGCTAGAGTGGGGGGAGTGAGAACTGAAGCTTTCTTT
cdr3_aa: CSARVGGVRTEAFF

cdr3_length: 17
j_call: TRBJ2-3
v_call: TRBV7-9
d_call: TRBD2
clone_size: -
cdr3_nt: TGTGCCAGCAGCACGGGACTAGCGGGAGGAAGCACAGATACGCAGTATTTT
cdr3_aa: CASSTGLAGGSTDTQYF

cdr3_length: 15
j_call: TRBJ2-3
v_call: TRBV6-6
d_call: TRBD2
clone_size: many
cdr3_nt: TGTGCCAGCACTATACTAGCGTCGAGCACAGATACGCAGTATTTT
cdr3_aa: CASTILASSTDTQYF

cdr3_length: 14
j_call: TRBJ2-3
v_call: TRBV11-2
d_call: TRBD2
clone_size: few
cdr3_nt: TGTGCCAGCAGCTTAGAACTAGCGGGGGGGCGCCAGTATTTT
cdr3_aa: CASSLELAGGRQYF

cdr3_length: 12
j_call: TRBJ1-1
v_call: TRBV29-1
d_call: -
clone_size: -
cdr3_nt: TGCAGCGTTGATCCGGGCCCGACGGAAGCTTTCTTT
cdr3_aa: CSVDPGPTEAFF

cdr3_length: 13
j_call: TRBJ1-4
v_call: TRBV5-1
d_call: -
clone_size: -
cdr3_nt: TGCGCCAGCAGCTTGGAGCAACGCGGGAAACTGTTTTTT
cdr3_aa: CASSLEQRGKLFF

cdr3_length: 11
j_call: TRBJ2-6
v_call: TRBV29-1
d_call: -
clone_size: -
cdr3_nt: TGCAGCGTTGTAGAGGGTGGGGTCCTGACTTTC
cdr3_aa: CSVVEGGVLTF

cdr3_length: 13
j_call: TRBJ1-2
v_call: TRBV11-2
d_call: -
clone_size: many
cdr3_nt: TGTGCCAGCAGCTTAGAACGCCCCTATGGCTACACCTTC
cdr3_aa: CASSLERPYGYTF

cdr3_length: 15
j_call: TRBJ1-5
v_call: TRBV5-1
d_call: TRBD1
clone_size: -
cdr3_nt: TGCGCCAGCAGCTTAGGGGGCAGGGGTTCCCAGCCCCAGCATTTT
cdr3_aa: CASSLGGRGSQPQHF

cdr3_length: 14
j_call: TRBJ1-2
v_call: TRBV12-3/TRBV12-4
d_call: TRBD1
clone_size: -
cdr3_nt: TGTGCCAGCAGGGCGACAGGGTTGGACTATGGCTACACCTTC
cdr3_aa: CASRATGLDYGYTF

cdr3_length: 18
j_call: TRBJ2-1
v_call: TRBV12-3/TRBV12-4
d_call: TRBD2
clone_size: -
cdr3_nt: TGTGCCAGCAGCCGCCCGGGACTAGCGGGAGCGGAGGGCAATGAGCAGTTCTTC
cdr3_aa: CASSRPGLAGAEGNEQFF

cdr3_length: 18
j_call: TRBJ2-7
v_call: TRBV20-1
d_call: TRBD2
clone_size: -
cdr3_nt: TGCAGTGCTAGAGATCAATCCCTCTCCCGGGCTAGCGGGAGTGGGCAGTACTTC
cdr3_aa: CSARDQSLSRASGSGQYF

cdr3_length: 13
j_call: TRBJ2-3
v_call: TRBV5-4
d_call: -
clone_size: -
cdr3_nt: TGTGCCAGCAGCACAGGAGGGGGAGATACGCAGTATTTT
cdr3_aa: CASSTGGGDTQYF

cdr3_length: 12
j_call: TRBJ2-3
v_call: TRBV7-3
d_call: -
clone_size: few
cdr3_nt: TGTGCCAGCAGCTTAAGTTCGGGTCCCCTGTATTTT
cdr3_aa: CASSLSSGPLYF

cdr3_length: 15
j_call: TRBJ2-7
v_call: TRBV6-5
d_call: TRBD2
clone_size: few
cdr3_nt: TGTGCCAGCAGTCATACTAGCGGGAGCGCCTACGAGCAGTACTTC
cdr3_aa: CASSHTSGSAYEQYF

cdr3_length: 17
j_call: TRBJ2-5
v_call: TRBV25-1
d_call: TRBD2
clone_size: -
cdr3_nt: TGTGCCAGCAGTGAAGCTTACCTAGCGGGAGCCTTAGAGACCCAGTACTTC
cdr3_aa: CASSEAYLAGALETQYF

cdr3_length: 15
j_call: TRBJ1-1
v_call: TRBV13
d_call: -
clone_size: -
cdr3_nt: TGTGCCAGCAGCTTAGGCGACTGGGGAAGGACTGAAGCTTTCTTT
cdr3_aa: CASSLGDWGRTEAFF

cdr3_length: 17
j_call: TRBJ2-7
v_call: TRBV12-3/TRBV12-4
d_call: TRBD1
clone_size: -
cdr3_nt: TGTGCCAGCAGTTTATATATGGGACAGGGTTTGGCCTACGAGCAGTACTTC
cdr3_aa: CASSLYMGQGLAYEQYF

cdr3_length: 16
j_call: TRBJ2-1
v_call: TRBV5-6
d_call: -
clone_size: -
cdr3_nt: TGTGCCAGCAGCTTGTTCGTTAGGGCCCAATACAATGAGCAGTTCTTC
cdr3_aa: CASSLFVRAQYNEQFF

cdr3_length: 13
j_call: TRBJ1-2
v_call: TRBV10-3
d_call: -
clone_size: -
cdr3_nt: TGTGCCGCCGGCGGGGACACGAGCTATGGCTACACCTTC
cdr3_aa: CAAGGDTSYGYTF

cdr3_length: 17
j_call: TRBJ1-2
v_call: TRBV5-5
d_call: TRBD1
clone_size: -
cdr3_nt: TGTGCCAGCAGCCGATCGGGACAGAGTGAAGTAGAGCATGGCTACACCTTC
cdr3_aa: CASSRSGQSEVEHGYTF

cdr3_length: 13
j_call: TRBJ2-1
v_call: TRBV7-2
d_call: -
clone_size: -
cdr3_nt: TGTGCCAGCAGCCTGGGGGCAACGCCTGAGCAGTTCTTC
cdr3_aa: CASSLGATPEQFF

cdr3_length: 21
j_call: TRBJ2-3
v_call: TRBV20-1
d_call: TRBD2
clone_size: -
cdr3_nt: TGCAGTGCTAGAGATCAGGTCGGGAGCGGGGGGGCCGATCATCACCCAGATACGCAGTATTTT
cdr3_aa: CSARDQVGSGGADHHPDTQYF

cdr3_length: 16
j_call: TRBJ2-1
v_call: TRBV5-1
d_call: TRBD1
clone_size: few
cdr3_nt: TGCGCCAGCAGCTTGGCCCCGGGACAGGGGTACAATGAGCAGTTCTTC
cdr3_aa: CASSLAPGQGYNEQFF

cdr3_length: 13
j_call: TRBJ2-7
v_call: TRBV20-1
d_call: TRBD2
clone_size: -
cdr3_nt: TGCAGTGCTAGAGGGGCTAGCGGGGAAGAGCAGTACTTC
cdr3_aa: CSARGASGEEQYF

cdr3_length: 15
j_call: TRBJ1-2
v_call: TRBV12-3/TRBV12-4
d_call: -
clone_size: -
cdr3_nt: TGTGCCAGCAATTCCCCTCGGCCGGGTACCTATGGCTACACCTTC
cdr3_aa: CASNSPRPGTYGYTF

cdr3_length: 13
j_call: TRBJ2-7
v_call: TRBV6-5
d_call: TRBD1
clone_size: -
cdr3_nt: TGTGCCAGCAGGGGACAGGGGGTCGACGAGCAGTACTTC
cdr3_aa: CASRGQGVDEQYF

cdr3_length: 14
j_call: TRBJ2-7
v_call: TRBV7-8
d_call: -
clone_size: -
cdr3_nt: TGTGCCAGCAGCTCGGGACACCCCTCCTACGAGCAGTACTTC
cdr3_aa: CASSSGHPSYEQYF

cdr3_length: 12
j_call: TRBJ2-3
v_call: TRBV27
d_call: -
clone_size: -
cdr3_nt: TGTGCCAGCAGATTCTTGGGAGATACGCAGTATTTT
cdr3_aa: CASRFLGDTQYF

cdr3_length: 15
j_call: TRBJ2-3
v_call: TRBV4-1
d_call: TRBD2
clone_size: -
cdr3_nt: TGCGCCAGCAGCCATCCGACTAGCACGGGAGATACGCAGTATTTT
cdr3_aa: CASSHPTSTGDTQYF

cdr3_length: 15
j_call: TRBJ2-5
v_call: TRBV7-2
d_call: TRBD2
clone_size: -
cdr3_nt: TGTGCCAGCAGCTTCAAGCGGGGGGCTGAAGAGACCCAGTACTTC
cdr3_aa: CASSFKRGAEETQYF

cdr3_length: 14
j_call: TRBJ1-3
v_call: TRBV12-3/TRBV12-4
d_call: -
clone_size: once
cdr3_nt: TGTGCCAGCAGTTTAAGGGTCTCTGGAAACACCATATATTTT
cdr3_aa: CASSLRVSGNTIYF

cdr3_length: 15
j_call: TRBJ1-5
v_call: TRBV2
d_call: -
clone_size: few
cdr3_nt: TGTGCCAGCAGTGCGGCTTGGGCAGGTGCTCAGCCCCAGCATTTT
cdr3_aa: CASSAAWAGAQPQHF

cdr3_length: 17
j_call: TRBJ2-1
v_call: TRBV20-1
d_call: TRBD1
clone_size: -
cdr3_nt: TGCAGTGCAAGGACAGGGGGCGTACCCGTCGATTACAATGAGCAGTTCTTC
cdr3_aa: CSARTGGVPVDYNEQFF

cdr3_length: 15
j_call: TRBJ2-3
v_call: TRBV5-1
d_call: TRBD1
clone_size: once
cdr3_nt: TGCGCCAGCAGCTTTCTACAGGGGGCTTCGGATGCGCAGTATTTT
cdr3_aa: CASSFLQGASDAQYF

cdr3_length: 16
j_call: TRBJ2-3
v_call: TRBV2
d_call: TRBD1
clone_size: -
cdr3_nt: TGTGCCAGCAGCGCCCGGGACAGGGGGCTGCCAGATACGCAGTATTTT
cdr3_aa: CASSARDRGLPDTQYF

cdr3_length: 15
j_call: TRBJ2-5
v_call: TRBV24-1
d_call: TRBD1
clone_size: -
cdr3_nt: TGTGCCACCAGTGATTGGGCAGGGGGCGAGGAGACCCAGTACTTC
cdr3_aa: CATSDWAGGEETQYF

cdr3_length: 13
j_call: TRBJ2-7
v_call: TRBV5-5
d_call: -
clone_size: -
cdr3_nt: TGTGCCAGCAGCTCTTTCACTTCCTACGAGCAGTACTTC
cdr3_aa: CASSSFTSYEQYF

cdr3_length: 13
j_call: TRBJ2-7
v_call: TRBV12-3/TRBV12-4
d_call: TRBD1
clone_size: -
cdr3_nt: TGTGCCAGCAGCAGACAGGGGCGCTACGAGCAGTACTTC
cdr3_aa: CASSRQGRYEQYF

cdr3_length: 14
j_call: TRBJ2-1
v_call: TRBV21-1
d_call: -
clone_size: once
cdr3_nt: TGTGCCAGCAGCAGAAAGGAGTTCGGGGATGAGCAGTTCTTC
cdr3_aa: CASSRKEFGDEQFF

cdr3_length: 13
j_call: TRBJ1-1
v_call: TRBV10-3
d_call: -
clone_size: -
cdr3_nt: TGCGCCATCACCACTCGTGGGAACACTGAAGCTTTCTTT
cdr3_aa: CAITTRGNTEAFF

cdr3_length: 14
j_call: TRBJ2-3
v_call: TRBV20-1
d_call: -
clone_size: -
cdr3_nt: TGCAGTGCTAGAGATCCGACGGGGTGGGATACGCAGTATTTT
cdr3_aa: CSARDPTGWDTQYF

cdr3_length: 15
j_call: TRBJ1-1
v_call: TRBV3-1
d_call: -
clone_size: -
cdr3_nt: TGTGCCAGCAGAGACAGACAGACGATGAACACTGAAGCTTTCTTT
cdr3_aa: CASRDRQTMNTEAFF

cdr3_length: 13
j_call: TRBJ1-2
v_call: TRBV6-5
d_call: -
clone_size: -
cdr3_nt: TGTGCCAGCAGTTACTCGGCGGATAATGGCTACACCTTC
cdr3_aa: CASSYSADNGYTF

cdr3_length: 14
j_call: TRBJ1-2
v_call: TRBV24-1
d_call: -
clone_size: few
cdr3_nt: TGTGCCACCAGTGATCACACCCTACCCTATGGCTACACCTTC
cdr3_aa: CATSDHTLPYGYTF

cdr3_length: 12
j_call: TRBJ1-2
v_call: TRBV12-3/TRBV12-4
d_call: -
clone_size: many
cdr3_nt: TGTGCCAGCAGTTCAGGGACCTATGGCTACACCTTC
cdr3_aa: CASSSGTYGYTF

cdr3_length: 14
j_call: TRBJ2-7
v_call: TRBV20-1
d_call: TRBD1
clone_size: -
cdr3_nt: TGCAGTGCTAGAGCCGGGACAGGGGGCGACGAGCAGTACTTC
cdr3_aa: CSARAGTGGDEQYF

cdr3_length: 12
j_call: TRBJ2-5
v_call: TRBV5-1
d_call: -
clone_size: -
cdr3_nt: TGCGCCAGCAGCGACGGAAAAGAGACCCAGTACTTC
cdr3_aa: CASSDGKETQYF

cdr3_length: 13
j_call: TRBJ2-1
v_call: TRBV6-8
d_call: -
clone_size: few
cdr3_nt: TGTGCCAGCAGCATGGAAGGACCCAATGAGCAGTTCTTC
cdr3_aa: CASSMEGPNEQFF

cdr3_length: 15
j_call: TRBJ2-7
v_call: TRBV29-1
d_call: -
clone_size: many
cdr3_nt: TGCAGCGTTGAAGAACCGGGACCCCTCTCCTACGAGCAGTACTTC
cdr3_aa: CSVEEPGPLSYEQYF